What follows describes a single TCR beta chain. The source of the sample is a study of cytomegalovirus exposure and HLA in healthy donors. The CDR3 sequence is 14 residues long. Germline V gene sequence: CDR1 SGHRS, CDR2 YFSETQ. V shed 5 bases and J shed 6 bases, with 14 bases lying between them. PCR employed 60 Vbeta and 13 Jbeta primers. Libraries were prepared by immunoSEQ multiplex PCR; TCRdb keeps only in-frame clonotypes and omits some of them. The table lists 130,000 or so clones, approximately 65% of them singletons. The chain recombines TRBV5-1 with TRBJ1-4, with D unclear. The material sequenced was PBMCs. The receptor was derived from a man younger than 30 in good health and CMV-seronegative. The CDR3 region has the DNA TGCGCCAGCAGTGTTGGAGGCTTTGATGAAAAACTGTTTTTT. Translating it yields CASSVGGFDEKLFF.